This TCR beta chain was found in a study of cytomegalovirus exposure and HLA in healthy donors. Study results and caveats: Specific recognition of CMV antigens was confirmed in vitro for a few chains (all CMV-associated).

J was trimmed by 5 bases and V by 1 base; bases with no gene match: 6. Germline assignment: CDR1 SGHRS and CDR2 YFSETQ. This CDR3 spans 15 amino acids. The donors belonged to the roughly 120-subject validation cohort, separate from the approximately 700-subject first cohort. A word on this clone: Its target is not known.

TCRdb keeps only in-frame clones here, not all; method: immunoSEQ multiplex PCR. The data show roughly 200,000 clones, roughly three quarters seen once. The source of this sequence is a woman between 25 and 40 years old in good health and CMV-seronegative. V is TRBV5-1 and J is TRBJ1-1, with 9 bases lining up with TRBD1. The sample was PBMCs. The CDR3 sequence is CASSLTGGEGTEAFF. As DNA, the CDR3 is TGCGCCAGCAGCTTGACAGGGGGCGAGGGGACTGAAGCTTTCTTT.